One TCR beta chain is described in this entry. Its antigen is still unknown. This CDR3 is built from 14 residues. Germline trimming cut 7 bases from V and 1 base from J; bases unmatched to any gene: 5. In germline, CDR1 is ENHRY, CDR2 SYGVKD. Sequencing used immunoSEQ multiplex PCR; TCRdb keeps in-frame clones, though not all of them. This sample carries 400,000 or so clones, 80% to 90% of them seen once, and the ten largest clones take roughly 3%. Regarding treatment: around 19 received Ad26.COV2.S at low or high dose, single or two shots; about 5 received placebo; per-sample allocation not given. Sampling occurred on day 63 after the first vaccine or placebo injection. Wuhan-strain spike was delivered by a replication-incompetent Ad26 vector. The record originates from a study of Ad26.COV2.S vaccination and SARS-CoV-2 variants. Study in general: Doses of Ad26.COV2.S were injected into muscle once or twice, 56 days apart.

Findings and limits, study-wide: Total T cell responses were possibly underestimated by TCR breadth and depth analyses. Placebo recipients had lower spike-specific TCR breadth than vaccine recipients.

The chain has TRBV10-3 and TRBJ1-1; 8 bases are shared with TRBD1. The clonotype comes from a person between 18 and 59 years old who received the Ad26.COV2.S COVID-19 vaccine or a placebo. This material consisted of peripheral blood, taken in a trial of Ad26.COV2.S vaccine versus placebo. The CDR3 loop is CAITSTGENTEAFF. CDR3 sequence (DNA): TGTGCCATCACTTCGACAGGGGAGAACACTGAAGCTTTCTTT.